This T cell receptor beta chain was retrieved from a study of response to subunit inactivated influenza vaccine. Findings of the study overall: Researchers suggested that each seasonal influenza vaccination recruits few new T cells.

This clonotype was recorded a few times. Its target is not known. MiXCR, run by TCRdb on the RT-PCR reads, gives a single entry per CDR3 protein. Of about 700,000 distinct CDR3 sequences detected, less than 15% appear once; the ten largest clones hold less than 8.5%. The CDR3 loop spans 15 amino acids. V was cut by 4 bases and J by 0 bases, with 9 bases left in between. CDR1 and CDR2 (germline): LGHDT, YNNKEL (reference sequence). Source: PBMCs from blood, taken 14 to 15 days before vaccination. The clonotype was recovered from a man aged 50-60 years who received an inactivated influenza vaccine. The chain combines TRBV3-1 with TRBJ1-4; D is uncertain. CDR3 in DNA: TGTGCCAGCAGCCCCCGGCAGACAACTAATGAAAAACTGTTTTTT. Encoded protein: CASSPRQTTNEKLFF.